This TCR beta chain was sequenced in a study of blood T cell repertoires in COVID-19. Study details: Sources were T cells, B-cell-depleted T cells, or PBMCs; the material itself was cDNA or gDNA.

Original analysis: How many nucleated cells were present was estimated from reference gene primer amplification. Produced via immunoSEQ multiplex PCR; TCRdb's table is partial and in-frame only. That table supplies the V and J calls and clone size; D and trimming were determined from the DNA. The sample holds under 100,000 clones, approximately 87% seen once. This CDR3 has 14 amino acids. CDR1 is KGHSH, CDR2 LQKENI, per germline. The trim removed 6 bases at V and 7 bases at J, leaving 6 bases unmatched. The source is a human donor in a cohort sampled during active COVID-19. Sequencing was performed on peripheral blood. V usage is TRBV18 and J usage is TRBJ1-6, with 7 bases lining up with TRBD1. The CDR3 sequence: CASSPGGNNSPLHF. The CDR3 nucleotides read TGTGCCAGCTCCCCAGGGGGGAACAATTCACCCCTCCACTTT. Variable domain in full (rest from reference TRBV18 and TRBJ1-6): NAGVMQNPRHLVRRRGQEARLRCSPMKGHSHVYWYRQLPEEGLKFMVYLQKENIIDESGMPKERFSAEFPKEGPSILRIQQVVRGDSAAYFCASSPGGNNSPLHFGNGTRLTVT.